The 30 T cell receptor beta chains listed next were all sequenced from one sample in a study of blood T cell repertoires in COVID-19 (dated by TCRdb to about 2020). Libraries were made using the immunoSEQ multiplex PCR assay. TCRdb retrieved this table from immuneACCESS and kept in-frame rearrangements only. Not all clones are present; in checked studies, unresolved V genes account for under half, and no reason is known for the remainder. This sample lists approximately 110,000 clones; almost 90% were detected once. About 1% of the sample is taken by the ten largest. The sequenced material came from peripheral blood. These receptors all come from a woman aged 50 to 60 with active or convalescent COVID-19.

This sequence joins TRBV28 and TRBJ2-7; the match to TRBD1 covers 9 bases. The CDR3 runs 16 residues. Per germline, CDR1 MDHEN and CDR2 SYDVKM. The V gene end was trimmed by 2 bases and the J gene end by 0 bases; junction bases not matched to a gene: 5. The CDR3: CASSLGGQGSSYEQYF. Written as DNA, the CDR3 is TGTGCCAGCAGTTTAGGGGGACAGGGATCCTCCTACGAGCAGTACTTC.

In its sample, this clone was seen a few times. CDR3 sequence: CASSPRQGYQPQHF. The CDR3 nucleotides are TGTGCCAGCAGCCCGCGACAGGGTTATCAGCCCCAGCATTTT. The J gene is TRBJ1-5, the V gene TRBV3-1 (or the pseudogene TRBV3-2); 7 bases align to TRBD1. The V gene's germline CDR1 is LGHDT and CDR2 YNNKEL (reference sequence). The CDR3 spans 14 residues. With V trimmed by 4 bases and J by 5 bases, 5 bases remained unmatched.

This chain links TRBV5-1 with TRBJ1-4; D is uncertain. This CDR3 has 14 amino acids. In germline, CDR1 is SGHRS, CDR2 YFSETQ. V lost 3 bases, J lost 7 bases, and 13 bases lay in between. This chain's CDR3 is CASSWEAHSEKLFF. In DNA, the CDR3 is TGCGCCAGCAGCTGGGAGGCTCATAGTGAAAAACTGTTTTTT.

The chain uses TRBV21-1 and TRBJ2-3; the table calls TRBD1, which could not be checked here. TRBV21-1 has pseudogene status. CDR3 length: 14 residues. Here the CDR3 reads CASRTRGLPDTQYF. The CDR3 nucleotides read TGTGCCAGCAGGACCAGGGGGCTACCGGATACGCAGTATTTT.

This clone was seen only a few times. The chain couples TRBV29-1 to TRBJ2-7; TRBD2 might be the D (6 bases). Deletions cut 1 base from V and 3 bases from J, with 13 bases between. The CDR3 runs to 14 residues. The germline V gene has CDR1 SQVTM and CDR2 ANQGSEA. CDR3: CSVEVEGTDYEQYF. DNA of the CDR3: TGCAGCGTTGAAGTGGAAGGGACTGACTACGAGCAGTACTTC.

This rearrangement joins TRBV5-6 to TRBJ1-1; maybe TRBD1 (5 bases). Trimming shortened V by 1 base and J by 4 bases, and 11 bases separated the two germline ends. Germline V gene lookup returns CDR1 SGHDT and CDR2 YYEEEE. CDR3 size: 14 residues. The CDR3 DNA reads as TGTGCCAGCAGCTTGATTGTAGACAGCACTGAAGCTTTCTTT. This sequence encodes CASSLIVDSTEAFF.

The V gene is TRBV11-3, the J gene TRBJ2-5, with D tentatively TRBD2 (5 bases). This CDR3 has 16 amino acids. V dropped 1 base and J dropped 0 bases, with 12 bases sitting between them. Per germline, CDR1 SGHNT and CDR2 YENEEA. As DNA, the CDR3 is TGTGCCAGCAGCTTAGGAGTACTAGGGAACCAAGAGACCCAGTACTTC. Translated: CASSLGVLGNQETQYF.

The chain couples TRBV15 to TRBJ1-1, with unresolved D. The CDR3 totals 12 residues. Trimming shortened V by 6 bases and J by 1 base, and 6 bases separated the two germline ends. Germline V gene lookup returns CDR1 LNHNV and CDR2 YYDKDF (reference sequence). The CDR3 protein is CATRARNTEAFF. The DNA of the CDR3 is TGTGCCACCAGGGCCCGGAACACTGAAGCTTTCTTT.

This chain joins TRBV7-2 and TRBJ2-7; perhaps TRBD2 as D (6 bases). This CDR3 is 15 amino acids long. V was pared by 0 bases and J by 2 bases, with 11 bases between. Germline values: CDR1 SGHTA, CDR2 FQGNSA. The CDR3 region has the DNA TGTGCCAGCAGCTTAGCGAGCGGACTAACCTACGAGCAGTACTTC. It yields the protein CASSLASGLTYEQYF.

V and J are TRBV7-9 and TRBJ2-3; TRBD1 matches 11 bases. CDR1 and CDR2 from the germline V gene are SEHNR and FQNEAQ (reference sequence). Trimming at V came to 5 bases and at J to 3 bases, leaving 4 bases not matched to a gene. This CDR3 has 15 residues. The CDR3 region has the DNA TGTGCCAGCAGCCAGCGGGACAGGGGGACAGATACGCAGTATTTT. Its translation is CASSQRDRGTDTQYF.

The V and J genes are TRBV30 and TRBJ1-1; D perhaps matches TRBD1 (6 bases). Germline lookup yields CDR1 GTSNPN and CDR2 SVGIG (reference sequence). With 3 bases removed from V and 5 bases from J, the gap between germline ends came to 16 bases. This CDR3 has 14 amino acids. The CDR3 DNA reads TGTGCCTGGAGCGCCACAGGGTTTGCTACTGAAGCTTTCTTT. This translates into CAWSATGFATEAFF.

The chain joins TRBV7-2 to TRBJ2-1; 11 bases align to TRBD2. CDR3 length: 15 residues. Germline V lookup: CDR1 SGHTA, CDR2 FQGNSA. With V trimmed by 5 bases and J by 8 bases, 8 bases remained unmatched. CDR3 in amino acids: CASSATSGINDEQFF. As DNA, the CDR3 is TGTGCCAGCAGCGCGACTAGCGGGATTAACGATGAGCAGTTCTTC.

J is TRBJ1-5 and V is TRBV24-1; D remains ambiguous. The CDR3 sequence is 17 residues long. Trimming took 1 base from V and 2 from J, leaving 14 bases between them. Looked up from germline, CDR1 is KGHDR and CDR2 is SFDVKD. Written as DNA, the CDR3 is TGTGCCACCAGTGATTTCTGGGTCGGCACAGGCAATCAGCCCCAGCATTTT. Translated: CATSDFWVGTGNQPQHF.

The chain links TRBV5-6 to TRBJ2-5; 9 bases align to TRBD2. Trimming removed 0 bases from V and 4 bases from J; junction bases left unmatched: 10. Germline CDR1 SGHDT, CDR2 YYEEEE. The CDR3 extends over 17 amino acids. The CDR3 loop is CASSLGLAAGVGETQYF. In DNA, the CDR3 is TGTGCCAGCAGCTTGGGACTAGCGGCTGGAGTTGGAGAGACCCAGTACTTC.

The chain has TRBV7-9 and TRBJ2-1; 9 nucleotides line up with TRBD2. V lost 5 bases, J lost 0 bases, and 8 bases stayed unmatched. The CDR3 covers 17 residues. CDR1 SEHNR and CDR2 FQNEAQ come from the germline V gene (reference sequence). The CDR3 reads CASSARTSASSYNEQFF. CDR3 nucleotides: TGTGCCAGCAGCGCGCGGACTAGCGCGAGCTCCTACAATGAGCAGTTCTTC.

V usage is TRBV14 and J usage is TRBJ2-5; 7 bases match TRBD1. After removal of 3 bases from V and 1 base from J, the junction contained 8 bases not matched to a gene. The CDR3 has 16 residues. The V gene's germline CDR1 is SGHDN and CDR2 FVKESK. The CDR3: CASSQGLGQLQETQYF. The CDR3 bases are TGTGCCAGCAGCCAGGGCTTGGGACAGCTCCAAGAGACCCAGTACTTC.

As DNA, the CDR3 is TGTGCCAGCAGCTTAGGGGGAGGGCCTGAGACCCAGTACTTC. Its translation is CASSLGGGPETQYF. The J gene is TRBJ2-5, the V gene TRBV7-2; 7 bases fit TRBD2. V shed 1 base, J shed 5 bases, and the junction held 4 bases outside the gene matches. CDR1 SGHTA and CDR2 FQGNSA come from the germline V gene. The CDR3 runs 14 residues.

This clone came up a few times. The chain couples TRBV30 to TRBJ2-7, with TRBD1 as a possible D gene (6 bases). The CDR3 sequence is 14 residues long. The germline V gene has CDR1 GTSNPN and CDR2 SVGIG (reference sequence). V shed 2 bases and J shed 1 base, with 12 bases lying between them. The chain's CDR3 is CAWSKGQWSYEQYF. The CDR3, as DNA: TGTGCCTGGAGTAAAGGACAGTGGTCCTACGAGCAGTACTTC. The whole variable domain, remainder taken from reference TRBV30 and TRBJ2-7, is SQTIHQWPATLVQPVGSPLSLECTVEGTSNPNLYWYRQAAGRGLQLLFYSVGIGQISSEVPQNLSASRPQDRQFILSSKKLLLSDSGFYLCAWSKGQWSYEQYFGPGTRLTVT.

The chain carries TRBV11-2 and TRBJ2-1, with 13 nucleotides matching TRBD2. The germline CDR1 and CDR2 sequences are SGHAT and FQNNGV. The length of the CDR3 is 19 residues. V lost 0 bases to trimming and J lost 7 bases; unmatched junction nucleotides: 12. The CDR3 DNA sequence: TGTGCCAGCAGCTTAGATGTGGGACTAGCGGGAAAAGGCTATAATGAGCAGTTCTTC. Translating it yields CASSLDVGLAGKGYNEQFF.

The chain uses TRBV4-2 and TRBJ2-5; D perhaps matches TRBD2 (6 bases). The germline gives CDR1 LGHNA, CDR2 YNFKEQ. V lost 4 bases to trimming and J lost 4 bases, with 13 bases between them. The CDR3 contains 14 residues. Written as DNA, the CDR3 is TGTGCCAGCAGCCGTGGGGGGACGGGAGAGACCCAGTACTTC. Translation gives CASSRGGTGETQYF.

This rearrangement joins TRBV9 to TRBJ2-2; TRBD2 might be the D (5 bases). CDR1 is SGDLS, CDR2 YYNGEE, per germline. Trimming removed 1 base at V and 1 base at J, with 14 bases between. The CDR3 loop spans 17 amino acids. CDR3 nucleotides: TGTGCCAGCAGCGTATACCTTACGGGGAGGAACACCGGGGAGCTGTTTTTT. This gives the protein CASSVYLTGRNTGELFF.

This sequence joins TRBV19 and TRBJ2-2, with 12 positions matching TRBD2. V lost 4 bases and J lost 4; bases outside the gene matches: 4. The CDR3 contains 16 residues. Germline loops: CDR1 LNHDA, CDR2 SQIVND (reference sequence). For the CDR3, the DNA is TGTGCCAGTAGTACCACACTAGCGGGAGGCACCGGGGAGCTGTTTTTT. Residues: CASSTTLAGGTGELFF.

This chain links TRBV11-2 with TRBJ2-1; tentative D call: TRBD1 (5 bases). CDR1 is SGHAT and CDR2 is FQNNGV in the germline V gene. The V end was cut by 5 bases, the J end by 8 bases, with 19 bases between. The CDR3 is made up of 15 amino acids. The chain's CDR3 is CASSQGGTPRDEQFF. The CDR3 DNA follows: TGTGCCAGCAGCCAGGGCGGTACCCCCCGGGATGAGCAGTTCTTC. Drawing the rest from reference TRBV11-2 and TRBJ2-1, the complete variable domain is EAGVAQSPRYKIIEKRQSVAFWCNPISGHATLYWYQQILGQGPKLLIQFQNNGVVDDSQLPKDRFSAERLKGVDSTLKIQPAKLEDSAVYLCASSQGGTPRDEQFFGPGTRLTVL.

CDR3 in amino acids: CASSSGASRGQETQYF. In DNA form, the CDR3 reads TGTGCCAGCAGCTCCGGGGCCAGCCGGGGGCAAGAGACCCAGTACTTC. The chain joins TRBV14 to TRBJ2-5; a possible D gene is TRBD2 (6 bases). Per the germline V gene, CDR1 is SGHDN and CDR2 is FVKESK. The CDR3 is made up of 16 amino acids. The V gene lost 5 bases and the J gene lost 2 bases, with 18 bases spanning the gap.

V and J are TRBV15 and TRBJ2-7; D ambiguous. The CDR3 sequence is 12 residues long. In germline, CDR1 is LNHNV, CDR2 YYDKDF (reference sequence). V lost 0 bases and J 6 bases, leaving 6 bases between the germline ends. As DNA, the CDR3 is TGTGCCACCAGCAGAGATACGAGCGAGCAGTACTTC. Translated, it gives CATSRDTSEQYF.

The chain links TRBV7-3 to TRBJ2-2; D is unclear. V was cut by 5 bases and J by 4 bases, with 8 bases left in between. The CDR3 extends over 13 amino acids. CDR1 is SGHTA, CDR2 FQGTGA, per germline. DNA of the CDR3: TGTGCCAGCAGCACACAGATCACCGGGGAGCTGTTTTTT. Amino acids: CASSTQITGELFF.

This sequence joins TRBV7-6 and TRBJ2-1, with D possibly TRBD1 on 6 matching bases. Trimming stripped 2 bases from V and 8 bases from J, with 19 bases between. The germline gives CDR1 SGHVS, CDR2 FNYEAQ. CDR3 length: 16 amino acids. CDR3 nucleotides: TGTGCCAGCAGCTTAAGTACGGGACCCTCAGGGGATGAGCAGTTCTTC. Translating gives CASSLSTGPSGDEQFF.

Only one count was recorded for this clone. The chain combines TRBV7-9 with TRBJ2-1; the match to TRBD2 covers 8 bases. Losses at the gene ends were 6 bases for V and 9 bases for J; bases not matched to a gene: 4. CDR1 SEHNR and CDR2 FQNEAQ come from the germline V gene (reference sequence). CDR3 size: 12 residues. The CDR3 reads CASRGLGVEQFF. CDR3 nucleotide sequence: TGTGCCAGCAGGGGACTAGGGGTTGAGCAGTTCTTC. The complete variable domain, with remaining parts taken from reference TRBV7-9 and TRBJ2-1, reads DTGVSQNPRHKITKRGQNVTFRCDPISEHNRLYWYRQTLGQGPEFLTYFQNEAQLEKSRLLSDRFSAERPKGSFSTLEIQRTEQGDSAMYLCASRGLGVEQFFGPGTRLTVL.

The gene calls are TRBV7-9 and TRBJ1-4, with 8 positions matching TRBD1. CDR3 length: 15 amino acids. Germline V gene sequence: CDR1 SEHNR, CDR2 FQNEAQ (reference sequence). V lost 2 bases and J lost 4; bases outside the gene matches: 3. For the CDR3, the DNA is TGTGCCAGCAGCTTATTGACAGGGGTTAATGAAAAACTGTTTTTT. It encodes CASSLLTGVNEKLFF.

The rearrangement links TRBV28 to TRBJ1-2; D might be TRBD1 (5 bases). Germline CDR1 MDHEN, CDR2 SYDVKM. This CDR3 spans 12 amino acids. V lost 3 bases and J lost 13, with 15 bases in between. The CDR3 DNA reads as TGTGCCAGCAGTTTTCGTAGGGGCTTGGGCACCTTC. This translates into CASSFRRGLGTF.